The 20 T cell receptor beta chains in this list originate from one sample, sequenced in a study of T cell changes during pregnancy in multiple sclerosis (dated by TCRdb to between 2018 and 2021). The library was made by the immunoSEQ multiplex PCR assay. Sourced from immuneACCESS, this table was stored by TCRdb with only in-frame sequences that have V and J called. A share of the clones is absent; for the studies checked, an unresolved V gene accounts for under half, and the remainder has no known explanation. The sample profile shows 40,000 to 60,000 clones; 80% to 95% of them were found once. Roughly 0.92% of the sample is taken by the ten largest. Sequenced here: peripheral blood, sampled after pregnancy. The receptors derive from a female donor with multiple sclerosis, enrolled in a pregnancy study.

The J gene is TRBJ1-6, the V gene TRBV5-4; D remains unclear. From germline, CDR1 is SGHNT and CDR2 YYREEE (reference sequence). The V end was cut by 0 bases, the J end by 0 bases, with 7 bases between. The CDR3 has 16 amino acids. The DNA for the CDR3 is TGTGCCAGCAGCTTGGCGATGAGCTCCTATAATTCACCCCTCCACTTT. Amino acids: CASSLAMSSYNSPLHF.

V and J are TRBV5-1 and TRBJ2-1, with TRBD2 matching over 10 bases. V shed 4 bases and J 7 bases; nucleotides not matched to a gene: 11. CDR1 is SGHRS and CDR2 is YFSETQ in the germline V gene. This CDR3 contains 16 residues. The CDR3 loop reads CASSILASGGGNEQFF. CDR3 DNA sequence: TGCGCCAGCAGCATATTGGCTAGCGGGGGCGGGAATGAGCAGTTCTTC. Full variable domain (rest looked up from reference TRBV5-1 and TRBJ2-1): KAGVTQTPRYLIKTRGQQVTLSCSPISGHRSVSWYQQTPGQGLQFLFEYFSETQRNKGNFPGRFSGRQFSNSRSEMNVSTLELGDSALYLCASSILASGGGNEQFFGPGTRLTVL.

This sequence joins TRBV6-4 and TRBJ2-1; possible D gene TRBD2, 7 bases. The CDR3 loop spans 15 amino acids. Germline V gene data show CDR1 as MRHNA and CDR2 as SNTAGT. Trimming removed 2 bases from V and 3 bases from J, with 11 bases in between. Here the CDR3 reads CASSDGGGGYNEQFF. CDR3 sequence (DNA): TGTGCCAGCAGTGACGGCGGGGGCGGCTACAATGAGCAGTTCTTC.

This chain connects TRBV12-5 to TRBJ2-5; TRBD2 agrees at 12 bases. There are 15 residues in the CDR3. Germline-derived CDR1 and CDR2 are LGHNT and FRNRAP. With 1 base clipped from V and 5 bases from J, the junction kept 2 bases outside the gene matches. The CDR3 sequence is CASGLGTSGVETQYF. The CDR3 bases are TGTGCTAGTGGTTTGGGGACTAGCGGGGTTGAGACCCAGTACTTC.

The chain links TRBV19 to TRBJ2-2, with unresolved D. The CDR3 covers 15 residues. Trimming took 4 bases from V and 3 from J, leaving 12 bases between them. Germline CDR1 is LNHDA and CDR2 is SQIVND (reference sequence). The DNA for the CDR3 is TGTGCCAGTAGTAGGTCCGGGTCCTACACCGGGGAGCTGTTTTTT. Translation gives CASSRSGSYTGELFF.

V usage is TRBV6-5 and J usage is TRBJ1-1; TRBD1 matches 9 bases. With 4 bases clipped from V and 13 bases from J, the junction kept 10 bases outside the gene matches. Germline CDR1 MNHEY, CDR2 SVGAGI. CDR3 length equals 13 residues. DNA of the CDR3: TGTGCCAGCAGTTCGAAAGCCGGGACAGGGATTTTCTTT. Translating gives CASSSKAGTGIFF.

This clone has just one count. This sequence joins TRBV5-6 and TRBJ2-3; possibly TRBD1 for D (6 bases). This CDR3 contains 18 residues. The germline gives CDR1 SGHDT, CDR2 YYEEEE. V lost 4 bases to trimming and J lost 2 bases, with 23 bases between them. Here the CDR3 reads CASSPLGLMQGYTDTQYF. CDR3 DNA: TGTGCCAGCAGCCCCCTCGGTTTGATGCAGGGGTACACAGATACGCAGTATTTT.

The chain recombines TRBV6-5 with TRBJ2-7, with 8 bases that match TRBD1. Per the germline V gene, CDR1 is MNHEY and CDR2 is SVGAGI. The CDR3 consists of 14 residues. Trimming at V came to 8 bases and at J to 4 bases, leaving 10 bases not matched to a gene. CDR3: CASSPGTGSYEQYF. The CDR3 bases are TGTGCCAGCTCCCCCGGGACAGGTTCTTACGAGCAGTACTTC.

This clone was seen only once. The CDR3 sequence is CASSYSQGTYEQYF. As DNA, the CDR3 is TGTGCCAGCAGTTACAGTCAGGGTACCTACGAGCAGTACTTC. The V call is TRBV6-6, the J call TRBJ2-7; maybe TRBD1 (5 bases). CDR1 and CDR2 (germline): MNHNY, SVGAGI (reference sequence). The V end lost 2 bases, the J end lost 2 bases, and 10 bases lay between the germline ends. The CDR3 covers 14 residues.

The gene calls are TRBV9 and TRBJ2-3; TRBD2 aligns across 8 bases. V gave up 4 bases and J gave up 4 bases; unmatched junction bases: 14. The CDR3 length is 17 residues. Germline V lookup: CDR1 SGDLS, CDR2 YYNGEE. The CDR3 region has the DNA TGTGCCAGCAGCTCCACCGGGGGGGGCAGGACCGCAGATACGCAGTATTTT. Translating it yields CASSSTGGGRTADTQYF.

This sequence joins TRBV7-2 and TRBJ1-2; 8 bases line up with TRBD1. Looked up from germline, CDR1 is SGHTA and CDR2 is FQGNSA. The CDR3 is 16 residues long. Germline trimming cut 5 bases from V and 6 bases from J; bases unmatched to any gene: 14. Written as DNA, the CDR3 is TGTGCCAGCAGCCCAGGGTCAGGGGGCGGTAGGAATGGCTACACCTTC. Translated: CASSPGSGGGRNGYTF.

In its sample, this clone is medium-sized. This sequence joins TRBV18 and TRBJ2-7, with D possibly being TRBD1 (6 bases). This CDR3 is built from 13 residues. CDR1 is KGHSH, CDR2 LQKENI, per germline. The ends were cut back, 4 bases at V and 3 bases at J, with 10 bases in the middle. DNA for the CDR3: TGTGCCAGCTCACGGCTAGGGGGCTACGAGCAGTACTTC. Protein sequence: CASSRLGGYEQYF. The full variable domain, its missing parts supplied by reference TRBV18 and TRBJ2-7, is NAGVMQNPRHLVRRRGQEARLRCSPMKGHSHVYWYRQLPEEGLKFMVYLQKENIIDESGMPKERFSAEFPKEGPSILRIQQVVRGDSAAYFCASSRLGGYEQYFGPGTRLTVT.

V and J are TRBV5-6 and TRBJ1-2, with 8 nucleotides matching TRBD1. Trimming cost V 2 bases and J 7 bases; bases outside gene matches: 7. Germline CDR1 reads SGHDT; CDR2 reads YYEEEE. CDR3 length: 14 residues. The CDR3 region is CASSFDRGRRGYTF. The CDR3 DNA sequence: TGTGCCAGCAGCTTCGACAGGGGACGTCGTGGCTACACCTTC.

The V and J genes are TRBV18 and TRBJ2-3; 10 nucleotides align to TRBD1. The CDR3 length is 16 residues. Germline trimming cut 4 bases from V and 2 bases from J; bases unmatched to any gene: 6. CDR1 is KGHSH, CDR2 LQKENI, per germline. In DNA form, the CDR3 reads TGTGCCAGCTCACAAGGACAGGGGGTGAACACAGATACGCAGTATTTT. Its translation is CASSQGQGVNTDTQYF. Based on the CDR3 plus reference TRBV18 and TRBJ2-3, the full variable domain is NAGVMQNPRHLVRRRGQEARLRCSPMKGHSHVYWYRQLPEEGLKFMVYLQKENIIDESGMPKERFSAEFPKEGPSILRIQQVVRGDSAAYFCASSQGQGVNTDTQYFGPGTRLTVL.

The rearrangement links TRBV7-8 to TRBJ2-4; 9 bases are shared with TRBD1. The CDR3 totals 17 residues. The germline CDR1 and CDR2 sequences are SGHVS and FQNEAQ. The J segment lost 2 bases and the V segment lost 5 bases, leaving 10 bases of the junction unmatched. The CDR3 loop reads CASSTQTGGLTKNIQYF. In DNA, the CDR3 is TGTGCCAGCAGCACCCAAACAGGGGGCTTGACCAAAAACATTCAGTACTTC.

The rearrangement joins TRBV5-1 to TRBJ2-5, with 12 bases lining up with TRBD2. The CDR3 runs 15 residues. Trimming at V came to 4 bases and at J to 1 base, leaving 2 bases not matched to a gene. Germline V gene sequence: CDR1 SGHRS, CDR2 YFSETQ. CDR3 sequence reads: CASSQTSGGQETQYF. The CDR3 DNA sequence: TGCGCCAGCAGCCAGACTAGCGGGGGCCAAGAGACCCAGTACTTC.

This chain links TRBV5-4 with TRBJ2-4; D not resolved. With 7 bases removed from V and 9 bases from J, the gap between germline ends came to 20 bases. CDR3 length: 14 residues. CDR1 is SGHNT, CDR2 YYREEE, per germline (reference sequence). In nucleotides, the CDR3 is TGTGCCAGCGGATATTCAATTGCCCCTAGCATTCAGTACTTC. This codes for CASGYSIAPSIQYF.

The chain has TRBV19 and TRBJ1-1; D unclear. V was shortened by 9 bases and J by 4 bases, with 21 bases between the two germline ends. This CDR3 spans 15 amino acids. Germline V gene sequence: CDR1 LNHDA, CDR2 SQIVND (reference sequence). The CDR3 here is CASQLRWRGGTEAFF. In nucleotides, the CDR3 is TGTGCCAGCCAATTAAGGTGGCGGGGAGGCACTGAAGCTTTCTTT.

In this sample, this clone turned up once. The V call is TRBV7-2, the J call TRBJ1-5, with TRBD1 matching 8 bases. The V segment lost 4 bases and the J segment 6 bases; nucleotides outside the gene matches: 5. Germline V gene lookup returns CDR1 SGHTA and CDR2 FQGNSA. The CDR3 has 14 residues. CDR3 in DNA: TGTGCCAGCAGCTCCGGACAGGGAAGTCAGCCCCAGCATTTT. Amino acid sequence: CASSSGQGSQPQHF. The variable domain in full, with the rest retrieved from reference TRBV7-2 and TRBJ1-5, is GAGVSQSPSNKVTEKGKDVELRCDPISGHTALYWYRQSLGQGLEFLIYFQGNSAPDKSGLPSDRFSAERTGGSVSTLTIQRTQQEDSAVYLCASSSGQGSQPQHFGDGTRLSIL.

This chain connects TRBV25-1 to TRBJ1-1, with a possible D match to TRBD1 (6 bases). The CDR3 extends over 14 amino acids. The V gene's germline CDR1 is MGHDK and CDR2 SYGVNS. The V gene lost 1 base and the J gene lost 1 base, with 7 bases spanning the gap. The CDR3 DNA sequence: TGTGCCAGCAGTGAATGGGGGCAGAACACTGAAGCTTTCTTT. It specifies CASSEWGQNTEAFF.